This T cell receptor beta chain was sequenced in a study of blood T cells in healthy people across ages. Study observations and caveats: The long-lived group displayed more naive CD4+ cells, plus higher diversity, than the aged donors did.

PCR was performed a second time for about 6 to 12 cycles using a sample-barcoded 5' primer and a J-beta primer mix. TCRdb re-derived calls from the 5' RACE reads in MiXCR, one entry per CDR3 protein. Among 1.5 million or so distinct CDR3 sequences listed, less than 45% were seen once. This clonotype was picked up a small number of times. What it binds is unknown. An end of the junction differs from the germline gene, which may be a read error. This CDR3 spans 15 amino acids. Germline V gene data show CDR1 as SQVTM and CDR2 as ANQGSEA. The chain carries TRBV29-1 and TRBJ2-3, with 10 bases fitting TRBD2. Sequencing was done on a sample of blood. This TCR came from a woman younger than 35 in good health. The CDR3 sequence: CSVWTSGDLTDTRYF. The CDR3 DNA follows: TGCAGCGTGTGGACTAGCGGAGACCTCACAGATACGCGGTATTTT.